This TCR beta chain stems from a study of blood T cells in healthy people across ages. The study, taken as a whole, reports: Reliance upon unsorted PBMCs precluded definitive naive versus antigen-experienced comparison. Long-lived donors carried more naive CD4+ cells and greater diversity than aged donors.

Together with a sample-barcoded 5' primer, a J-beta primer mix was included in a second PCR lasting about 7 to 12 cycles. The template-switch adaptor was a 5' adaptor with 12 random nucleotides. It tagged each cDNA molecule. Each sample yielded at least 2.5 million CDR3-containing paired-end reads. TCRdb ran MiXCR on the 5' RACE reads and lists one entry per CDR3 protein. The repertoire holds roughly 650,000 distinct CDR3 sequences, with roughly 32% as singletons. This clonotype has a count of ten or more. Antigen: not known. The sample was blood. The TCR comes from a woman older than 75 in good health.

The CDR3 nucleotides are TGTGCCAGCAGCTTAACGACGGGCAGTAGCACTGAAGCTTTCTTT. Translating gives CASSLTTGSSTEAFF. The V call is TRBV7-3, the J call TRBJ1-1; D is ambiguous. The CDR3 contains 15 residues. Trimming took off 0 bases at V and 4 bases at J, with 12 bases between the two ends. Germline CDR1 and CDR2: SGHTA and FQGTGA.